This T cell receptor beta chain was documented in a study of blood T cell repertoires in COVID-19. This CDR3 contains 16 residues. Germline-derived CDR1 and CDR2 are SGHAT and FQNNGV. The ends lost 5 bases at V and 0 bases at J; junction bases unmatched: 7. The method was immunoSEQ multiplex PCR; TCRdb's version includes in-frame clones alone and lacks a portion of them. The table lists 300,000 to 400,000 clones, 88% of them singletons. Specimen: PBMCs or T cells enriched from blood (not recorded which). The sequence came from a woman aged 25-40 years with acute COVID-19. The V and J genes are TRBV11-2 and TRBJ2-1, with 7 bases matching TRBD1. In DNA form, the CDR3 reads TGTGCCAGCAGCCCGTATAGGGGGCCCTCCTACAATGAGCAGTTCTTC. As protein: CASSPYRGPSYNEQFF.